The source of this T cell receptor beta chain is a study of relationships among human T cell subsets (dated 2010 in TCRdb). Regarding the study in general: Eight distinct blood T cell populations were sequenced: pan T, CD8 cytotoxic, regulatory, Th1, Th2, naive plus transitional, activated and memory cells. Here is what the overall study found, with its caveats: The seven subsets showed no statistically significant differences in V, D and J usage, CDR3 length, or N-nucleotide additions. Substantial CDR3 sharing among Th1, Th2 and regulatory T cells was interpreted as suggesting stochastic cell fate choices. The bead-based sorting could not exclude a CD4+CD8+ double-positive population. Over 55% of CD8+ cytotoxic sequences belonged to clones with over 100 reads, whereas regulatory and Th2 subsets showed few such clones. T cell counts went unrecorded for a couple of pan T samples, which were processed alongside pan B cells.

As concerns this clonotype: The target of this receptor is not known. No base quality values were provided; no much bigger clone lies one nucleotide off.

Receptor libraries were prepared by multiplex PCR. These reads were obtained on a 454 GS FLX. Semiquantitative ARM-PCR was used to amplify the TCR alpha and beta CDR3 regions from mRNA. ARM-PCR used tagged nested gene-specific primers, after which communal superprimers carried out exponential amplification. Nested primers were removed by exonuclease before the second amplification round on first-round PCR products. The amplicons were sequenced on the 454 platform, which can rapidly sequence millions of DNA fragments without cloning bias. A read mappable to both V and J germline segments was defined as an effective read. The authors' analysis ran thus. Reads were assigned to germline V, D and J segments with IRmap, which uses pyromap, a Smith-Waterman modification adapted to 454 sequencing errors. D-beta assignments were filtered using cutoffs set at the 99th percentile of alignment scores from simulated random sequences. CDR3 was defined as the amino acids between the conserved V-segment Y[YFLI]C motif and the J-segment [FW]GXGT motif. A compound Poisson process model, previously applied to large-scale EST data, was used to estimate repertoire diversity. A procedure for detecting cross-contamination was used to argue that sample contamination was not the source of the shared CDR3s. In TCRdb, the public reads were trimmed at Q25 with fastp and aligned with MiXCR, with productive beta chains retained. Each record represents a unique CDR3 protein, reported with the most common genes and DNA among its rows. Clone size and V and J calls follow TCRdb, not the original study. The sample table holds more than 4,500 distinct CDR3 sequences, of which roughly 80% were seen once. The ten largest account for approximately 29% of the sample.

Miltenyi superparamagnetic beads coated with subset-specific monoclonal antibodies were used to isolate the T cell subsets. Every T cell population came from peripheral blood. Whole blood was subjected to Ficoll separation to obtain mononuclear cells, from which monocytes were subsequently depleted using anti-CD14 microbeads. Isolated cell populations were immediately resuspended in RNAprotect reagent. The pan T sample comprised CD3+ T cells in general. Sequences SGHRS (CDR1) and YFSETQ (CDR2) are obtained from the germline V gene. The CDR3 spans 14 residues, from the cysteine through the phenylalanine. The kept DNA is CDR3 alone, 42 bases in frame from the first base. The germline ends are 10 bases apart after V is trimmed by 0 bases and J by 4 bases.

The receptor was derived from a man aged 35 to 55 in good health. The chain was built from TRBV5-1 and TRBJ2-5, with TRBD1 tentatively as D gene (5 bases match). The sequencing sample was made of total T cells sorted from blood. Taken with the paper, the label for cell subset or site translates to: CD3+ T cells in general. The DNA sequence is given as TGCGCCAGCAGCTTGGGGGGCGCGGTAGAGACCCAGTACTTC. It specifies CASSLGGAVETQYF.